These 24 T cell receptor beta chains share one sample of origin, sequenced in a study of blood T cell repertoires in COVID-19. Assay: immunoSEQ multiplex PCR; the TCRdb copy retains only in-frame clones and omits some. The repertoire holds about 220,000 clones, with about 78% as singletons. Sequenced material: peripheral blood. These receptor sequences come from a woman aged 70-85 years with acute or convalescent COVID-19.

The rearrangement joins TRBV6-1 to TRBJ2-4; unclear D gene. Trimming pared 3 bases from V and 0 bases from J, leaving 12 bases between. CDR3 size: 16 residues. Germline loops: CDR1 MNHNS, CDR2 SASEGT. DNA of the CDR3: TGTGCCAGCAGTGATACACAGTCACTAGCCAAAAACATTCAGTACTTC. Amino acids: CASSDTQSLAKNIQYF.

The V gene is TRBV10-3, the J gene TRBJ2-5; possibly TRBD2 for D (5 bases). CDR1 is ENHRY and CDR2 is SYGVKD in the germline V gene. The CDR3 covers 13 residues. The V end lost 3 bases, the J end lost 5 bases, and 10 bases lay between the germline ends. CDR3 nucleotide sequence: TGTGCCATCAGTGATGTAAGGGAGGAGACCCAGTACTTC. Translating gives CAISDVREETQYF.

V is TRBV2 and J is TRBJ2-5, with D perhaps matching TRBD2 (5 bases). The V end was cut by 3 bases, the J end by 4 bases, with 9 bases between. CDR3 length: 13 amino acids. Per germline, CDR1 SNHLY and CDR2 FYNNEI. CDR3 amino acids: CASSDSELETQYF. The CDR3 nucleotides are TGTGCCAGCAGTGATAGCGAGTTAGAGACCCAGTACTTC.

The V call is TRBV6-1, the J call TRBJ2-5; D is uncertain. The CDR3 spans 16 residues. Germline CDR1 reads MNHNS; CDR2 reads SASEGT. V was shortened by 4 bases and J by 2 bases, with 17 bases between the two germline ends. The CDR3 nucleotides read TGTGCCAGCAGTGCCCAGCTCAGGTCCAAACAAGAGACCCAGTACTTC. Amino acid sequence: CASSAQLRSKQETQYF.

V usage is TRBV5-1 and J usage is TRBJ2-3, with 7 bases identical to TRBD2. The V gene's germline CDR1 is SGHRS and CDR2 YFSETQ. The CDR3 is made up of 15 amino acids. V trimming: 4 bases; J trimming: 6 bases; junction bases outside the gene matches: 11. CDR3 bases: TGCGCCAGCAGCCCCCCCGGGACTACACAGGATACGCAGTATTTT. Translation gives CASSPPGTTQDTQYF. Full variable domain (remainder filled in from reference TRBV5-1 and TRBJ2-3): KAGVTQTPRYLIKTRGQQVTLSCSPISGHRSVSWYQQTPGQGLQFLFEYFSETQRNKGNFPGRFSGRQFSNSRSEMNVSTLELGDSALYLCASSPPGTTQDTQYFGPGTRLTVL.

The rearrangement links TRBV12-3 or TRBV12-4 to TRBJ2-7; TRBD1 might be the D (6 bases). CDR3 length: 13 residues. V was clipped by 2 bases and J by 3 bases, with 8 bases between them. CDR3 region: CASSLRTVYEQYV. CDR3 sequence (DNA): TGTGCCAGCAGTTTAAGGACAGTCTACGAGCAGTACGTC.

The V and J genes are TRBV6-6 and TRBJ1-1, with 7 bases matching TRBD1. This CDR3 has 15 amino acids. Trimming cost V 5 bases and J 6 bases; bases outside gene matches: 12. CDR1 and CDR2 (germline): MNHNY, SVGAGI (reference sequence). The CDR3 region has the DNA TGTGCCAGCAGTACCCGACAGGGCTCCAACCCTGAAGCTTTCTTT. It codes for CASSTRQGSNPEAFF.

The chain employs TRBV2 and TRBJ2-7; possibly TRBD2 for D (6 bases). The CDR3 has 13 residues. CDR1 is SNHLY, CDR2 FYNNEI, per germline. V lost 6 bases to trimming and J lost 3 bases, with 12 bases between them. The DNA of the CDR3 is TGTGCCAGCAGCGTGGGGACTCTCTACGAGCAGTACGTC. This gives the protein CASSVGTLYEQYV.

The chain couples TRBV10-3 to TRBJ2-7; 10 nucleotides match TRBD2. J was trimmed by 1 base and V by 5 bases; bases with no gene match: 5. CDR3 length: 15 amino acids. Germline V gene sequence: CDR1 ENHRY, CDR2 SYGVKD. DNA for the CDR3: TGTGCCATCAGTCCTGGACTAGCGGTTTCCTACGAGCAGTACTTC. Protein: CAISPGLAVSYEQYF.

The rearrangement links TRBV7-2 to TRBJ2-3, with unresolved D. CDR1 SGHTA and CDR2 FQGNSA come from the germline V gene. V shed 3 bases and J shed 1 base, with 17 bases lying between them. There are 17 residues in the CDR3. CDR3 DNA: TGTGCCAGCAGCTTCACGTCATGGGCAGCCGGCACAGATACGCAGTATTTT. Protein sequence: CASSFTSWAAGTDTQYF.

Only one count was recorded for this clone. The chain couples TRBV12-5 to TRBJ2-5; possibly TRBD1 for D (6 bases). The CDR3 extends over 13 amino acids. Germline V gene sequence: CDR1 LGHNT, CDR2 FRNRAP. V was clipped by 5 bases and J by 9 bases, with 16 bases between them. DNA of the CDR3: TGTGCTAGTGGTCTCATCGGTACAGGGCCCCAGTACTTC. Amino acid sequence: CASGLIGTGPQYF. Variable domain in full (rest from reference TRBV12-5 and TRBJ2-5): DARVTQTPRHKVTEMGQEVTMRCQPILGHNTVFWYRQTMMQGLELLAYFRNRAPLDDSGMPKDRFSAEMPDATLATLKIQPSEPRDSAVYFCASGLIGTGPQYFGPGTRLLVL.

The V call is TRBV6-5, the J call TRBJ1-2; TRBD1 is a possible D gene (6 bases). CDR3 length equals 15 residues. Looked up from germline, CDR1 is MNHEY and CDR2 is SVGAGI. The ends were cut back, 0 bases at V and 4 bases at J, with 12 bases in the middle. The CDR3 bases are TGTGCCAGCAGTTACTCGGGGGCCTCCGGCTATGGCTACACCTTC. Translation gives CASSYSGASGYGYTF.

This clone has just a few counts. This chain connects TRBV2 to TRBJ2-2; possible D gene TRBD1, 5 bases. The CDR3 is made up of 14 amino acids. V was trimmed by 7 bases and J by 0 bases, leaving 9 bases between them. Germline CDR1 is SNHLY and CDR2 is FYNNEI. The CDR3 bases are TGTGCCAGCAAGGGGCAGTCGAACACCGGGGAGCTGTTTTTT. This sequence encodes CASKGQSNTGELFF.

The chain is built from TRBV9 and TRBJ1-2; no definite D call. Germline lookup yields CDR1 SGDLS and CDR2 YYNGEE. This CDR3 comprises 13 residues. Trimming shortened V by 1 base and J by 3 bases, and 7 bases separated the two germline ends. The CDR3 sequence: CASSVTEDYGYTF. In DNA form, the CDR3 reads TGTGCCAGCAGCGTAACAGAAGACTATGGCTACACCTTC.

The J gene is TRBJ2-6, the V gene TRBV24-1; TRBD1 matches at 7 bases. This CDR3 has 15 amino acids. Germline loops: CDR1 KGHDR, CDR2 SFDVKD. The trim removed 9 bases at V and 2 bases at J, leaving 6 bases unmatched. Here the CDR3 reads CATCPTGAGANVLTF. As DNA, the CDR3 is TGTGCCACCTGTCCTACAGGGGCTGGGGCCAACGTCCTGACTTTC.

This sequence joins TRBV4-3 and TRBJ2-6, with D tentatively TRBD1 (5 bases). CDR1 is LGHNA and CDR2 is YSLEER in the germline V gene. V lost 0 bases to trimming and J lost 0 bases, with 9 bases between them. The CDR3 is made up of 17 amino acids. The CDR3 reads CASSQDWGASGANVLTF. The CDR3, as DNA: TGCGCCAGCAGCCAAGATTGGGGCGCCTCTGGGGCCAACGTCCTGACTTTC.

The J gene is TRBJ1-4, the V gene TRBV5-1; D ambiguous. The ends were cut back, 2 bases at V and 4 bases at J, with 9 bases in the middle. The CDR3 length is 14 residues. Germline lookup yields CDR1 SGHRS and CDR2 YFSETQ. In nucleotides, the CDR3 is TGCGCCAGCAGCTTTTTAGGGAGTAATGAAAAACTGTTTTTT. Translation: CASSFLGSNEKLFF.

The CDR3 here is CSVLGQGDEQYV. CDR3 nucleotide sequence: TGCAGCGTCCTGGGACAGGGAGACGAGCAGTACGTC. V usage is TRBV29-1 and J usage is TRBJ2-7, with 9 bases that match TRBD1. V shed 6 bases, J shed 5 bases, and the junction held 5 bases outside the gene matches. CDR1 SQVTM and CDR2 ANQGSEA come from the germline V gene. The CDR3 sequence is 12 residues long.

The rearrangement uses TRBV15 and TRBJ1-4; D unclear. CDR1 is LNHNV, CDR2 YYDKDF, per germline (reference sequence). The ends were cut back, 0 bases at V and 10 bases at J, with 15 bases in the middle. The CDR3 has 15 amino acids. CDR3 DNA: TGTGCCACCAGCAGAGATGGAGGGTCCTTCAGAAAACTGTTTTTT. It codes for CATSRDGGSFRKLFF.

In DNA, the CDR3 is TGTGCCAGCTCCGGAGGAGTAGCGGGAGCCCAAGAGACCCAGTACTTC. Its protein is CASSGGVAGAQETQYF. The chain has TRBV2 and TRBJ2-5; 9 nucleotides line up with TRBD2. Germline values: CDR1 SNHLY, CDR2 FYNNEI. With V trimmed by 8 bases and J by 1 base, 11 bases remained unmatched. CDR3 length equals 16 residues.

V and J are TRBV3-1 (or the pseudogene TRBV3-2) and TRBJ2-3; no reliable D call. The ends were cut back, 4 bases at V and 3 bases at J, with 5 bases in the middle. Per the germline V gene, CDR1 is LGHDT and CDR2 is YNNKEL (reference sequence). The CDR3 has 12 residues. CDR3 residues: CASSPTTDTQYF. DNA of the CDR3: TGTGCCAGCAGCCCTACGACAGATACGCAGTATTTT.

The chain recombines TRBV11-2 with TRBJ1-1; no clear D. Germline CDR1 reads SGHAT; CDR2 reads FQNNGV. This CDR3 comprises 12 residues. Deletions cut 5 bases from V and 3 bases from J, with 7 bases between. This CDR3 is CASSLAYTEAFF. The CDR3 DNA sequence: TGTGCCAGCAGCCTAGCCTACACTGAAGCTTTCTTT.

This clone has just one count. The genes are TRBV19 and TRBJ2-1; D is perhaps TRBD2 (5 bases). The germline gives CDR1 LNHDA, CDR2 SQIVND (reference sequence). The CDR3 has 16 amino acids. Trimming shortened V by 3 bases and J by 7 bases, and 19 bases separated the two germline ends. The CDR3 loop reads CASSIGGVSRGNEQFF. CDR3 nucleotide sequence: TGTGCCAGTAGTATCGGTGGGGTGTCCCGGGGAAATGAGCAGTTCTTC.

The V and J genes are TRBV29-1 and TRBJ2-7; 10 bases map to TRBD2. CDR1 SQVTM and CDR2 ANQGSEA come from the germline V gene. This CDR3 contains 18 residues. The trim removed 1 base at V and 5 bases at J, leaving 17 bases unmatched. The CDR3 nucleotides read TGCAGCGTTGAAGGGGTGGTTGGTCTAGCGGGGGCAACGGACGAGCAGTACGTC. Its translation: CSVEGVVGLAGATDEQYV.